This T cell receptor beta chain was sequenced for a study of shared clonotypes between healthy human individuals. Study-wide results and caveats: Some clonotypes were shared by all four sorted-subset donors, while others were not shared. The non-shared ones had lower generation probabilities than the shared ones.

CDR3 length equals 14 residues. Germline CDR1 is SGHRS and CDR2 is YFSETQ. V was shortened by 1 base and J by 3 bases, with 10 bases between the two germline ends. The repertoire was sequenced with immunoSEQ multiplex PCR; TCRdb's copy has only in-frame clones and lacks some. The table includes over 850,000 clones, about four fifths detected once. This clone has a single count. Its antigen is currently unknown. The clonotype comes from a man between 18 and 29 years old in good health. Some clones in this sample may be carry-over from other donors' samples. This chain connects TRBV5-1 to TRBJ1-2; perhaps TRBD1 as D (5 bases). The sample comprised memory CD4+ T cells from PBMCs. Subset defined: CD45RA-negative fraction. The CDR3 region has the DNA TGCGCCAGCAGCTTGTTCGGGGGGGACTATGGCTACACCTTC. Protein: CASSLFGGDYGYTF.